The clone carrying this T cell receptor (beta chain) was detected once. In the source study's methods: Counts of nucleated cells, estimated from reference gene primer amplification, were obtained. Sequencing used immunoSEQ multiplex PCR; TCRdb keeps in-frame clones, though not all of them. V, J and clone size are those of that table, while D and trimming were read from the DNA. The repertoire includes a few hundred thousand clones, less than 90% of them detected once, and about 0.93% sits in the top ten. The data belong to a study of blood T cell repertoires in COVID-19. Turning to the study itself: Acute and convalescent COVID-19 samples came from the United States, Italy and Spain.

Cohort allocation depended upon clinical history that participants reported. Two negative PCRs, clearance, or symptom resolution had been documented for recovered Cohort 3 donors. Germline values: CDR1 LGHDT, CDR2 YNNKEL (reference sequence). This CDR3 is 16 amino acids long. V was trimmed by 2 bases and J by 0 bases, leaving 13 bases between them. The chain employs TRBV3-1 (or the pseudogene TRBV3-2) and TRBJ1-2; tentative D call: TRBD1 (5 bases). Sequenced: PBMCs or T cells enriched from blood (not recorded which). The TCR originated in a young woman who had recovered from COVID-19. In nucleotides, the CDR3 is TGTGCCAGCAGCCAATGGCAGGGACTTTCTAACTATGGCTACACCTTC. It translates to CASSQWQGLSNYGYTF.